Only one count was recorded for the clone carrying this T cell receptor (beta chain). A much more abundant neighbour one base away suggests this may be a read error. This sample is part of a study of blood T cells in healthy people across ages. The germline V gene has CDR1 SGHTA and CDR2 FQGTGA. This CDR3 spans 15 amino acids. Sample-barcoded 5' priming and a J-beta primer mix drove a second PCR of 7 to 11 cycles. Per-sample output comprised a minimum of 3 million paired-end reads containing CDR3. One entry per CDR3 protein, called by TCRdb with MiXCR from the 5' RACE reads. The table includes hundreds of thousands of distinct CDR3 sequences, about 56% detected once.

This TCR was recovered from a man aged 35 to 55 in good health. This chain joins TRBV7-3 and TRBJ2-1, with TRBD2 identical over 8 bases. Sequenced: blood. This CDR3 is CANSFVSGSINEQFF. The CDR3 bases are TGTGCCAACAGCTTTGTGAGCGGGAGTATCAATGAGCAGTTCTTC.